Following are 3 T cell receptor beta chains from one sample sequenced in a study of blood T cell repertoires in COVID-19. The repertoire was sequenced with immunoSEQ multiplex PCR; TCRdb's copy has only in-frame clones and lacks some. The table shows roughly 240,000 clones, with almost 85% occurring only once. The sample taken for sequencing was PBMCs or T cells enriched from blood (not recorded which). The receptors were gathered from a woman between 50 and 59 years old with acute COVID-19.

This chain connects TRBV3-1 (or the pseudogene TRBV3-2) to TRBJ2-7; 7 bases agree with TRBD2. From germline, CDR1 is LGHDT and CDR2 YNNKEL (reference sequence). The CDR3 covers 15 residues. Germline trimming cut 5 bases from V and 2 bases from J; bases unmatched to any gene: 9. CDR3 in amino acids: CASSTNGGSTYEQYF. The CDR3 DNA reads as TGTGCCAGCAGCACTAACGGGGGGTCCACCTACGAGCAGTACTTC.

The CDR3 loop is CASSPGLGTEAFF. DNA for the CDR3: TGTGCCAGCAGCCCGGGACTAGGGACTGAAGCTTTCTTT. The chain employs TRBV7-9 and TRBJ1-1; D is possibly TRBD1 (5 bases). The CDR3 extends over 13 amino acids. Germline CDR1 SEHNR, CDR2 FQNEAQ (reference sequence). Trimming left V 5 bases short and J 5 bases short, with 12 bases between.

This rearrangement joins TRBV19 to TRBJ2-6, with 9 bases lining up with TRBD1. The CDR3 is 18 amino acids. Germline assignment: CDR1 LNHDA and CDR2 SQIVND (reference sequence). Trimming removed 3 bases from V and 2 bases from J; junction bases left unmatched: 8. The CDR3 is CASSIQPGQGTGANVLTF. The CDR3 DNA is TGTGCCAGTAGTATTCAACCGGGACAGGGTACTGGGGCCAACGTCCTGACTTTC.